This T cell receptor beta chain was found in a study of STAT3 mutations in large granular lymphocyte leukemia. Study conclusions and caveats: In T-cell large granular lymphocyte leukemia, about half of patients showed multiple immunodominant subclonotypes.

Libraries were prepared by immunoSEQ multiplex PCR; TCRdb keeps only in-frame clonotypes and omits some of them. The table has under 15,000 clones, more than 75% seen once. The J segment lost 7 bases and the V segment lost 0 bases, leaving 13 bases of the junction unmatched. This CDR3 contains 17 residues. Per germline, CDR1 SGHRS and CDR2 YFSETQ. Points on this clone: The antigen is not known.

The chain uses TRBV5-1 and TRBJ2-1, with TRBD2 identical over 7 bases. This sequence originates from a man in his sixties with T-cell large granular lymphocyte leukemia. Some clones in this sample may be carry-over from other donors' samples. Sequenced: peripheral blood mononuclear cells. The CDR3 is CASSLGVGAGAQNEQFF. The CDR3 DNA is TGCGCCAGCAGCTTGGGGGTCGGGGCGGGAGCGCAGAATGAGCAGTTCTTC.